The 28 T cell receptor beta chains given below trace back to one sample, sequenced in a study of HIV-infected children after antiretroviral therapy interruption. Treatment defined: PENTA 11 planned treatment interruption arm or continuous ART arm. A 3' RACE protocol on RNA, with unique molecular identifiers, produced the TCR library. MiXCR was run by TCRdb on the 3' RACE reads, yielding one entry per CDR3 protein. The sample lists about 83,000 distinct CDR3 sequences, roughly 6.4% occurring once. This specimen was CD45RA+ CD4+ T cells from PBMCs, pooled from several time points, taken from a donor given antiretroviral therapy, either interrupted or continuous. Specified subset: naive CD4+ CD45RA+ CD45RO- T cells. Source of these receptors: a pool of human donors with HIV.

This clonotype was observed many times. The rearrangement links TRBV6-4 to TRBJ2-1; 8 bases match TRBD2. Germline V CDR1 and CDR2: MRHNA, SNTAGT. The length of the CDR3 is 17 residues. With V trimmed by 4 bases and J by 4 bases, 12 bases remained unmatched. Here the CDR3 DNA reads TGTGCCAGCAGTGTCTCGGGGGGGGGCGCCCGGTACAATGAGCAGTTCTTC. It yields the protein CASSVSGGGARYNEQFF.

This clonotype was found a few times. The V gene is TRBV3-2, the J gene TRBJ2-6; TRBD1 is taken as the D call from the table, unchecked against the DNA. TRBV3-2 is termed a pseudogene. CDR3 size: 15 residues. CDR3 amino acids: CASSLSGPGANVLTF. The DNA of the CDR3 is TGTGCCAGCAGCCTATCGGGGCCAGGGGCCAACGTCCTGACTTTC.

At least ten counts were recorded for this clonotype. The J gene is TRBJ2-2, the V gene TRBV12-3 or TRBV12-4; D might be TRBD1 or TRBD2, each matching 5 bases. Trimming removed 7 bases at V and 3 bases at J, with 9 bases between. CDR3 length: 13 residues. The CDR3 loop is CASTGRYTGELFF. CDR3 bases: TGTGCCAGCACGGGACGGTACACCGGGGAGCTGTTTTTT.

The chain links TRBV20-1 to TRBJ2-5, with D unresolved. The CDR3 runs 12 residues. The V end was cut by 3 bases, the J end by 2 bases, with 7 bases between. Germline CDR1 DFQATT, CDR2 SNEGSKA (reference sequence). Here the CDR3 reads CSASLGQETQYF. As DNA, the CDR3 is TGCAGTGCTAGTTTGGGACAAGAGACCCAGTACTTC.

This clonotype was observed at least ten times. This rearrangement joins TRBV12-3 or TRBV12-4 to TRBJ2-5; no clear D gene. This CDR3 has 13 amino acids. Trimming shortened V by 2 bases and J by 2 bases, and 6 bases separated the two germline ends. The CDR3 bases are TGTGCCAGCAGTTTAAGCCGTCAAGAGACCCAGTACTTC. Encoded protein: CASSLSRQETQYF.

This clonotype has only a few counts. The CDR3 protein is CASSLDTGSLPQYF. CDR3 nucleotide sequence: TGTGCCAGCAGCTTAGACACCGGGAGTCTACCCCAGTACTTC. This rearrangement joins TRBV7-3 to TRBJ2-4, with D tentatively TRBD2 (6 bases). Germline V gene sequence: CDR1 SGHTA, CDR2 FQGTGA. Trimming stripped 2 bases from V and 13 bases from J, with 18 bases between. This CDR3 comprises 14 residues.

This clonotype was seen many times. V is TRBV29-1 and J is TRBJ2-3; D is undetermined. Germline assignment: CDR1 SQVTM and CDR2 ANQGSEA. Trimming stripped 7 bases from V and 0 bases from J, with 5 bases between. This CDR3 region has 11 residues. The CDR3 DNA reads as TGCAGCGGACGGAGCACAGATACGCAGTATTTT. It specifies CSGRSTDTQYF.

In its sample, this clonotype was seen many times. The chain is built from TRBV7-9 and TRBJ1-2; no reliable D call. From germline, CDR1 is SEHNR and CDR2 FQNEAQ (reference sequence). The CDR3 has 12 amino acids. V shed 5 bases and J shed 2 bases, with 6 bases lying between them. CDR3 sequence reads: CASSPKNYGYTF. In DNA, the CDR3 is TGTGCCAGCAGCCCGAAAAACTATGGCTACACCTTC.

This clonotype appeared many times. The chain carries TRBV6-4 and TRBJ1-3; 7 nucleotides line up with TRBD1. Germline V gene data show CDR1 as MRHNA and CDR2 as SNTAGT. V was clipped by 6 bases and J by 2 bases; unmatched bases: 7. This CDR3 spans 15 amino acids. The CDR3, as DNA: TGTGCCAGCAGCCCCGAACAGGGGCCTGGAAACACCATATATTTT. Protein sequence: CASSPEQGPGNTIYF.

The sample holds many counts of this clonotype. The chain uses TRBV3-1 and TRBJ2-4, with TRBD2 matching 10 bases. CDR3 length: 20 amino acids. The V gene end was trimmed by 0 bases and the J gene end by 0 bases; junction bases not matched to a gene: 11. Germline V gene sequence: CDR1 LGHDT, CDR2 YNNKEL (reference sequence). The CDR3 reads CASSQDIRTSGILAKNIQYF. CDR3 DNA sequence: TGTGCCAGCAGCCAAGACATACGAACTAGCGGGATTTTAGCCAAAAACATTCAGTACTTC.

This clonotype was seen many times. This chain joins TRBV6-5 and TRBJ2-7, with TRBD1 as a possible D gene (5 bases). Trimming removed 5 bases at V and 6 bases at J, with 11 bases between. Per germline, CDR1 MNHEY and CDR2 SVGAGI. The CDR3 length is 12 residues. The CDR3 sequence is CASSHQGGEQYF. CDR3 nucleotides: TGTGCCAGCAGTCATCAGGGTGGCGAGCAGTACTTC.

This clonotype was recorded many times. The rearrangement uses TRBV6-9 and TRBJ2-1; D is perhaps TRBD1 (6 bases). This CDR3 is built from 17 residues. CDR1 and CDR2 from the germline V gene are MNHGY and SVAAGI. Trimming pared 6 bases from V and 1 base from J, leaving 19 bases between. CDR3 sequence reads: CASREGNRDNSYNEQFF. Here the CDR3 DNA reads TGTGCCAGCAGGGAAGGTAACCGGGACAATTCCTACAATGAGCAGTTCTTC.

This clonotype was recorded at least ten times. The chain carries TRBV19 and TRBJ2-1; 7 bases agree with TRBD1. This CDR3 region has 11 residues. Germline loops: CDR1 LNHDA, CDR2 SQIVND (reference sequence). With V trimmed by 4 bases and J by 9 bases, 0 bases remained unmatched. This CDR3 reads CASSNRGEQFF. The DNA for the CDR3 is TGTGCCAGTAGTAACAGGGGTGAGCAGTTCTTC.

About this clonotype itself: A much larger clone differs from this one at a single base, so this may be a read error. The J gene is TRBJ2-5, the V gene TRBV6-6; D ambiguous. The CDR3 runs to 14 residues. Looked up from germline, CDR1 is MNHNY and CDR2 is SVGAGI (reference sequence). CDR3 in amino acids: CASCYRSTRETQYF. In nucleotides, the CDR3 is TGTGCCAGCTGTTATCGTTCGACGCGAGAGACCCAGTACTTC.

This clonotype was seen ten or more times. The rearrangement joins TRBV9 to TRBJ1-5; D ambiguous. CDR1 is SGDLS, CDR2 YYNGEE, per germline. The CDR3 runs to 15 residues. Trimming took off 0 bases at V and 2 bases at J, with 9 bases between the two ends. CDR3 nucleotide sequence: TGTGCCAGCAGCGTAGGGTCCGGTGGCAATCAGCCCCAGCATTTT. It encodes CASSVGSGGNQPQHF.

This clonotype was counted ten times or more. This CDR3 is missing its conserved last phenylalanine or tryptophan, likely due to a read error. The chain combines TRBV24-1 with TRBJ2-2; 11 nucleotides line up with TRBD2. The CDR3 is 18 residues long. V lost 4 bases, J lost 3 bases, and 9 bases stayed unmatched. Germline loops: CDR1 KGHDR, CDR2 SFDVKD. The CDR3 loop is CATSDPIIAGGYTGELFL. In DNA, the CDR3 is TGTGCCACCAGTGACCCTATCATAGCGGGAGGGTACACCGGGGAGCTGTTTCTT.

The sample holds many counts of this clonotype. This sequence joins TRBV27 and TRBJ2-6, with 7 positions matching TRBD2. Trimming at V came to 4 bases and at J to 0 bases, leaving 9 bases not matched to a gene. The CDR3 has 18 amino acids. Germline V gives CDR1 MNHEY, CDR2 SMNVEV (reference sequence). The CDR3 region is CASSSSGGGVSGANVLTF. CDR3 bases: TGTGCCAGCAGTTCATCCGGGGGAGGGGTCTCTGGGGCCAACGTCCTGACTTTC.

The chain carries TRBV29-1 and TRBJ1-1; D is undetermined. CDR1 and CDR2 from the germline V gene are SQVTM and ANQGSEA. The length of the CDR3 is 12 residues. Deletions cut 1 base from V and 5 bases from J, with 8 bases between. The CDR3 nucleotides are TGCAGCGTTGAAGTACCGGGGACTGAAGCTTTCTTT. Translated, it gives CSVEVPGTEAFF.

In its sample, this clonotype was seen many times. This chain uses TRBV28 with TRBJ1-5, with 7 bases that match TRBD1. The V and J ends lost 8 bases and 1 base, in that order; junction bases with no gene match: 8. The CDR3 consists of 15 residues. Germline V gene sequence: CDR1 MDHEN, CDR2 SYDVKM. The CDR3 loop reads CASGPGTVSNQPQHF. The CDR3 bases are TGTGCCAGCGGACCCGGGACAGTAAGCAATCAGCCCCAGCATTTT.

This clonotype was observed many times. The rearrangement links TRBV7-2 to TRBJ1-5, with 11 bases that match TRBD1. The CDR3 runs 15 residues. Germline lookup yields CDR1 SGHTA and CDR2 FQGNSA. J lost 6 bases, V lost 1 base, and 2 bases had no gene match. CDR3 in amino acids: CASSLGTGGGQPQHF. CDR3 sequence (DNA): TGTGCCAGCAGCTTAGGGACAGGGGGCGGTCAGCCCCAGCATTTT.

Only a few counts were recorded for this clonotype. This CDR3 reads CASSPAGVELFF. The DNA of the CDR3 is TGTGCCAGCTCACCTGCCGGGGTGGAGCTGTTTTTT. The chain links TRBV18 to TRBJ2-2, with a tentative D call TRBD2 (5 bases). This CDR3 is built from 12 residues. Per germline, CDR1 KGHSH and CDR2 LQKENI. Trimming took 3 bases from V and 10 from J, leaving 9 bases between them.

The V gene is TRBV10-2, the J gene TRBJ2-3; D is unresolved. The CDR3 has 14 amino acids. V was trimmed by 3 bases and J by 2 bases, leaving 9 bases between them. Germline V gene lookup returns CDR1 WSHSY and CDR2 SAAADI. The DNA of the CDR3 is TGCGCCAGCAGTGATCGTCGGTTCACAGATACGCAGTATTTT. It specifies CASSDRRFTDTQYF.

CDR3 nucleotides: TGTGCCAGCAGCTTTCACCACCCCGAGTCCCACGAGCAGTACTTC. Encoded protein: CASSFHHPESHEQYF. The J gene is TRBJ2-7, the V gene TRBV6-1, with unresolved D. Trimming removed 6 bases at V and 5 bases at J, with 20 bases between. Germline CDR1 and CDR2: MNHNS and SASEGT. The CDR3 spans 15 residues.

This clonotype was recorded many times. The chain uses TRBV6-6 and TRBJ1-1; D ambiguous. Per germline, CDR1 MNHNY and CDR2 SVGAGI (reference sequence). The CDR3 sequence is 14 residues long. Trimming took off 7 bases at V and 3 bases at J, with 15 bases between the two ends. The CDR3: CASIRDTTHTEAFF. CDR3 coding DNA: TGTGCCAGCATCAGAGACACGACTCACACTGAAGCTTTCTTT.

This clonotype occurred many times. This chain joins TRBV5-5 and TRBJ1-1; D not resolved. Deletions cut 3 bases from V and 1 base from J, with 7 bases between. CDR1 and CDR2 from the germline V gene are SGHKS and YYEKEE (reference sequence). The CDR3 extends over 13 amino acids. CDR3 protein: CASSSRTNTEAFF. The CDR3 nucleotides read TGTGCCAGCAGCTCCAGGACGAACACTGAAGCTTTCTTT.

In its sample, this clonotype was seen many times. This chain joins TRBV7-9 and TRBJ2-3; D ambiguous. Trimming shortened V by 3 bases and J by 2 bases, and 9 bases separated the two germline ends. The CDR3 has 14 amino acids. Germline V gives CDR1 SEHNR, CDR2 FQNEAQ (reference sequence). The CDR3 sequence: CASSFVNPTDTQYF. As DNA, the CDR3 is TGTGCCAGCAGCTTCGTCAATCCCACAGATACGCAGTATTTT.

This clonotype was counted ten times or more. The chain has TRBV6-1 and TRBJ2-7, with 7 bases lining up with TRBD1. The germline V gene has CDR1 MNHNS and CDR2 SASEGT. J gave up 7 bases and V 9 bases, and 9 bases lay outside the gene matches. This CDR3 has 12 amino acids. CDR3 DNA sequence: TGTGCCAGTAGACAGGGTTCCGGAGAGCAGTACTTC. This gives the protein CASRQGSGEQYF.

This clonotype showed up many times. V is TRBV12-3 or TRBV12-4 and J is TRBJ2-7, with D hard to call. The V and J ends lost 1 base and 5 bases respectively, with 6 bases between them. The CDR3 covers 12 residues. The CDR3 is CASSLGRHEQYF. CDR3 DNA: TGTGCCAGCAGTTTAGGACGGCACGAGCAGTACTTC.